This T cell receptor (beta chain) was recovered during a study of blood T cell repertoires in COVID-19. Sequenced by immunoSEQ multiplex PCR; TCRdb stores in-frame clones only, minus some. The data show a few hundred thousand clones, 89% seen once. This CDR3 has 15 amino acids. The V gene's germline CDR1 is MNHEY and CDR2 SMNVEV (reference sequence). V shed 6 bases, J shed 4 bases, and the junction held 5 bases outside the gene matches. This receptor was taken from a woman aged 25 to 39 who had recovered from COVID-19. The chain joins TRBV27 to TRBJ2-7; the match to TRBD2 covers 14 bases. The sample comprised PBMCs or T cells enriched from blood (not recorded which). Here the CDR3 reads CASSRLAGGFYEQYF. The CDR3 DNA follows: TGTGCCAGCAGCCGACTAGCGGGAGGGTTTTACGAGCAGTACTTC.